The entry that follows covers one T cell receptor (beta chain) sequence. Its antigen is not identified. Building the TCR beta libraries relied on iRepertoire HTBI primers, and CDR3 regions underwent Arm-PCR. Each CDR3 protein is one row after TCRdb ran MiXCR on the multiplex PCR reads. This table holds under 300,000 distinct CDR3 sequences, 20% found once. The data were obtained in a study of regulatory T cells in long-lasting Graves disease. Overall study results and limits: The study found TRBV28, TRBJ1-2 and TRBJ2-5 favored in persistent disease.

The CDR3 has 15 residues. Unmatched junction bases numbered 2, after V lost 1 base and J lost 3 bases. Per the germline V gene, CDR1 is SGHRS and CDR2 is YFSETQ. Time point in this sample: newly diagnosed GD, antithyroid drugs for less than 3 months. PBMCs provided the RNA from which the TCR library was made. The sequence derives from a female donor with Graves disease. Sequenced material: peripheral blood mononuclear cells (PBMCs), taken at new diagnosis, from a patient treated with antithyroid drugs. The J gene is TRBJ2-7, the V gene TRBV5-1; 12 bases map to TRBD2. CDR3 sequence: CASSLLLAGGYEQYF. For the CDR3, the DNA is TGCGCCAGCAGCTTGTTACTAGCGGGGGGCTACGAGCAGTACTTC.